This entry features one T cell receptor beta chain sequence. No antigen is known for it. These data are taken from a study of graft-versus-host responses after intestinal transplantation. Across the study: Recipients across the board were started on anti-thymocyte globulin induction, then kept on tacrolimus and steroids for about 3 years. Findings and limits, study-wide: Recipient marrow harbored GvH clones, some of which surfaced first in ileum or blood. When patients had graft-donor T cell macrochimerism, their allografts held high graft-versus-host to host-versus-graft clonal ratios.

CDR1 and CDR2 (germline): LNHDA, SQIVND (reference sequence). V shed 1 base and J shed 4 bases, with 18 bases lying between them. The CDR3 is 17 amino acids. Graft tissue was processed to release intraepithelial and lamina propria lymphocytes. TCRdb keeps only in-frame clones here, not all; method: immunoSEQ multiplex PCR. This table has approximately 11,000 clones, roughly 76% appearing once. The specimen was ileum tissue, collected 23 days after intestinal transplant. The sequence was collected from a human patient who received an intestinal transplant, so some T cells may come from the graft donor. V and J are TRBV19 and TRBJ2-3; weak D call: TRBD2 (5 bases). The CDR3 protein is CASSIAGRGEGPDTQYF. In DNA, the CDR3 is TGTGCCAGTAGTATAGCCGGTCGGGGAGAAGGCCCAGATACGCAGTATTTT.